These 5 T cell receptor beta chains were sequenced from one sample in a study of persistence of HIV-infected CD4 T cells. Nonspecific anti-CD3/anti-CD28 bead stimulation represents the broad CD4+ T cell repertoire. Sorting selected CD4+ T cells upregulating both CD40 ligand and CD69. This was the immunoSEQ version 4 assay in survey mode. This table comes from immunoSEQ multiplex PCR, and its TCRdb copy is limited to in-frame clones, with some not included. The table lists 40,000 or so clones, 88% of them singletons, with 0.4% to 0.5% in the top ten. The antigens these receptors bind are not known. Source: CD4+ T cells sorted from PBMCs after approximately 20-hour stimulation, taken from a patient who received antiretroviral therapy. These receptors were obtained from an adult woman with HIV who was CMV-seropositive.

J is TRBJ2-3 and V is TRBV5-1; tentative D call: TRBD2 (5 bases). V lost 0 bases and J 2 bases, leaving 13 bases between the germline ends. CDR1 SGHRS and CDR2 YFSETQ come from the germline V gene. The CDR3 extends over 16 amino acids. The CDR3 DNA follows: TGCGCCAGCAGCTTGGTGACGGGGAGTTACACAGATACGCAGTATTTT. Protein: CASSLVTGSYTDTQYF.

The chain employs TRBV28 and TRBJ1-6; 12 bases line up with TRBD1. From germline, CDR1 is MDHEN and CDR2 SYDVKM. CDR3 length equals 16 residues. V was pared by 3 bases and J by 9 bases, with 6 bases of the junction left unmatched. In DNA, the CDR3 is TGTGCCAGCAGTTTGACTCCGGGACAGGGGGCTTCACCCCTCCACTTT. Translated, it gives CASSLTPGQGASPLHF. The full variable domain, completed using reference TRBV28 and TRBJ1-6, is DVKVTQSSRYLVKRTGEKVFLECVQDMDHENMFWYRQDPGLGLRLIYFSYDVKMKEKGDIPEGYSVSREKKERFSLILESASTNQTSMYLCASSLTPGQGASPLHFGNGTRLTVT.

The V gene is TRBV30, the J gene TRBJ1-1; a weak D match, TRBD1 (6 bases). The CDR3 length is 13 residues. Germline V gene lookup returns CDR1 GTSNPN and CDR2 SVGIG (reference sequence). Trimming stripped 0 bases from V and 2 bases from J, with 7 bases between. CDR3 residues: CAWSVQGNTEAFF. CDR3 nucleotide sequence: TGTGCCTGGAGTGTACAGGGAAACACTGAAGCTTTCTTT.

The chain has TRBV29-1 and TRBJ2-2; unclear D gene. Trimming took 4 bases from V and 3 from J, leaving 6 bases between them. Germline CDR1 SQVTM, CDR2 ANQGSEA. The CDR3 covers 12 residues. CDR3 protein: CSVGRDTGELFF. The DNA of the CDR3 is TGCAGCGTTGGAAGGGACACCGGGGAGCTGTTTTTT.

This chain uses TRBV4-1 with TRBJ2-3, with TRBD2 matching over 12 bases. The V gene's germline CDR1 is MGHRA and CDR2 YSYEKL. V shed 5 bases and J 0 bases; nucleotides not matched to a gene: 9. The CDR3 is 18 amino acids. The chain's CDR3 is CASSKRTSGAFSTDTQYF. The CDR3 region has the DNA TGCGCCAGCAGCAAGCGGACTAGCGGGGCCTTTAGCACAGATACGCAGTATTTT.